Below, 6 T cell receptor beta chains from the same sample are listed, as sequenced in a study of shared clonotypes between healthy human individuals. Assay used: immunoSEQ multiplex PCR; TCRdb lists only in-frame clones, some missing. Among about 490,000 clones listed, about 84% were seen once. Sequenced input: PBMCs. Receptors originate from a middle-aged woman in good health. Some clones in this sample may be carry-over from other donors' samples.

Regarding this clone: A read error likely explains this, since a far larger clone differs by one base. The sample holds other DNA sequences that translate to the same CDR3. The CDR3 region is CASSPGGGGQPQHF. The CDR3 nucleotides read TGTGCCAGCAGCCCAGGGGGGGGCGGTCAGCCCCAGCATTTT. This rearrangement joins TRBV5-4 to TRBJ1-5; 7 nucleotides line up with TRBD1. With V trimmed by 4 bases and J by 6 bases, 7 bases remained unmatched. From germline, CDR1 is SGHNT and CDR2 YYREEE (reference sequence). This CDR3 comprises 14 residues.

This clone came up a few times. This chain uses TRBV9 with TRBJ1-1; a weak D match, TRBD1 (6 bases). The CDR3 has 16 amino acids. The V end was cut by 0 bases, the J end by 4 bases, with 16 bases between. Germline assignment: CDR1 SGDLS and CDR2 YYNGEE. CDR3 coding DNA: TGTGCCAGCAGCGTAGGTGGGGGGGCTGACACCACTGAAGCTTTCTTT. It yields the protein CASSVGGGADTTEAFF.

A single count supports this clone. A far larger clone is just one base off, so this is likely a read error. The final CDR3 position lacks the conserved phenylalanine or tryptophan, pointing to a likely read error. The chain uses TRBV15 and TRBJ2-3; the D call may be TRBD1 or TRBD2 (5 bases each). The CDR3 is 14 residues long. Deletions cut 5 bases from V and 5 bases from J, with 14 bases between. CDR1 and CDR2 from the germline V gene are LNHNV and YYDKDF (reference sequence). CDR3 coding DNA: TGTGCCACCAGCGTGAGGGGAGCAGAAGATACGCAGTATTCT. Its protein is CATSVRGAEDTQYS.

The chain uses TRBV5-1 and TRBJ2-3; D possibly uses TRBD1 or TRBD2 (5 bases each). The V end was cut by 5 bases, the J end by 4 bases, with 17 bases between. This CDR3 has 15 amino acids. Looked up from germline, CDR1 is SGHRS and CDR2 is YFSETQ. The CDR3 DNA is TGCGCCAGCAGATCTCTCGGGACCACGCCAGATACGCAGTATTTT. This translates into CASRSLGTTPDTQYF.

Concerning this clone itself: A far larger clone is one base from this, pointing to a likely read error. Given the absence of the conserved phenylalanine or tryptophan at the CDR3 end, a read error is likely. The chain employs TRBV30 and TRBJ2-6; no clear D. There are 13 residues in the CDR3. Germline lookup yields CDR1 GTSNPN and CDR2 SVGIG (reference sequence). The ends were cut back, 2 bases at V and 3 bases at J, with 5 bases in the middle. The CDR3 nucleotides are TGTGCCTGGAGTTTTGGTGGGGCCAACGTCCTGACTTCC. Translating gives CAWSFGGANVLTS.

This clone appeared a few times. J is TRBJ1-4 and V is TRBV19; maybe TRBD1 (5 bases). Germline V gives CDR1 LNHDA, CDR2 SQIVND (reference sequence). CDR3 length: 16 residues. The V and J ends lost 0 bases and 7 bases respectively, with 15 bases between them. In DNA form, the CDR3 reads TGTGCCAGTAGTATAGATCCGGGGCGGATGCTTGAAAAACTGTTTTTT. Protein: CASSIDPGRMLEKLFF.